Reported below is one T cell receptor (beta chain). This entry belongs to a study of blood T cell repertoires in COVID-19. Study in general: PBMCs, B-cell-depleted T cells, or T cells were the source of the cDNA or gDNA that made up the material.

The assay was immunoSEQ multiplex PCR, and TCRdb's table has in-frame clones only and misses some. This table holds about 140,000 clones, roughly 76% found once. The CDR3 runs to 12 residues. V dropped 5 bases and J dropped 8 bases, with 10 bases sitting between them. Per the germline V gene, CDR1 is KGHDR and CDR2 is SFDVKD. The chain links TRBV24-1 to TRBJ2-3, with TRBD1 as a possible D gene (5 bases). This receptor was identified in a woman aged 45-65 years with active or convalescent COVID-19. Sequenced: peripheral blood. DNA for the CDR3: TGTGCCACCAGTGCAGGGCCGGCTACGCAGTATTTT. Encoded protein: CATSAGPATQYF.